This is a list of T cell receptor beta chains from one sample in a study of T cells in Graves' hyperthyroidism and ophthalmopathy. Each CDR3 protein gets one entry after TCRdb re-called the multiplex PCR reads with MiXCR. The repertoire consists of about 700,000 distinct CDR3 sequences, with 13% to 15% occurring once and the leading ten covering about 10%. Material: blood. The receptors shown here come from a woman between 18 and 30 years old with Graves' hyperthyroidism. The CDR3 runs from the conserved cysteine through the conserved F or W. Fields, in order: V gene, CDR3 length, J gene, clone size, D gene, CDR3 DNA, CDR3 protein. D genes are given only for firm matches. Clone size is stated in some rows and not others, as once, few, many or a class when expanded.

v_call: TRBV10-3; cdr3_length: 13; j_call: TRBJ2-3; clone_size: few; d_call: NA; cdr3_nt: TGTGCCCTCTCGGAGGCTGGCGCAGATACGCAGTATTTT; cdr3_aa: CALSEAGADTQYF
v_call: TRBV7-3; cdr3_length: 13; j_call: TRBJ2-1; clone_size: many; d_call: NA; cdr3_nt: TGTGCCAGCAGCTTAATGGGTTACAATGAGCAGTTCTTC; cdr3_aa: CASSLMGYNEQFF
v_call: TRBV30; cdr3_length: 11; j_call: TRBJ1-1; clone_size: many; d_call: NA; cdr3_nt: TGTGCCTGGAACAGGATAACTGAAGCTTTCTTT; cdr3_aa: CAWNRITEAFF
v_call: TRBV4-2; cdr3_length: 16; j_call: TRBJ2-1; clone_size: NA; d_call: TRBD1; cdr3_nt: TGTGCCAGCAGCCAAGGTAGACAGGGGGCGCGTAATGAGCAGTTCTTC; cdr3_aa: CASSQGRQGARNEQFF
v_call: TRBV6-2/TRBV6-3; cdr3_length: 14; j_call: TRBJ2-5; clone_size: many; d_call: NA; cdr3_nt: TGTGCCAGCAGTTTACAACAGGGTCGAGAGACCCAGTACTTC; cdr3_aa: CASSLQQGRETQYF
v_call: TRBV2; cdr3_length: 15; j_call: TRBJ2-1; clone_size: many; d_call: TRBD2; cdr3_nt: TGTGCCAGCAGTGAAAGACTAGCCTCCTACAATGAGCAGTTCTTC; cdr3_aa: CASSERLASYNEQFF
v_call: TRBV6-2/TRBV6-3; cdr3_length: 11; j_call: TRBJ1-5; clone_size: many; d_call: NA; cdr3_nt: TGTGCCAGCAGTTCTGGCCAGCCCCAGCATTTT; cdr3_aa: CASSSGQPQHF
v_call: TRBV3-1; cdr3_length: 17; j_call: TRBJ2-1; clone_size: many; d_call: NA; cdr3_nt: TGTGCCAGCAGCCAAGGCGGTTGGCGGAGCTCCTACAATGAGCAGTTCTTC; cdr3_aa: CASSQGGWRSSYNEQFF
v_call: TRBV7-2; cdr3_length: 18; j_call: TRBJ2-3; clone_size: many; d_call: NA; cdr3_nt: TGTGCCAGCAGCTTAGACAGTTTGGCGCGGGCCGAGCCAGATACGCAGTATTTT; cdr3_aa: CASSLDSLARAEPDTQYF
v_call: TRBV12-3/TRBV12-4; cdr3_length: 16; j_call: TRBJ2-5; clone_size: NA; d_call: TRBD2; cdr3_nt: TGTGCCAGCAGCTTGCGGGAGGGTCCGCTTCAAGAGACCCAGTACTTC; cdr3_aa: CASSLREGPLQETQYF
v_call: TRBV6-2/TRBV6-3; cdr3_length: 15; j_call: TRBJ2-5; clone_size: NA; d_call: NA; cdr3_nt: TGTGCCAGCAGCCAAGGTTATACGATGGGAGAGACCCAGTACTTC; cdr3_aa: CASSQGYTMGETQYF
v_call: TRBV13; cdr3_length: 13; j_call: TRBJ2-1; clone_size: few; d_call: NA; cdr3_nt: TGTGCCAGCAGGGTAGCGGTGTACAATGAGCAGTTCTTC; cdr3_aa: CASRVAVYNEQFF
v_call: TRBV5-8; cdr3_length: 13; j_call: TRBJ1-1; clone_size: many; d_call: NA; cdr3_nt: TGTGCCAGCAGCTTTGAGGGGGAGACTGAAGCTTTCTTT; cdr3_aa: CASSFEGETEAFF
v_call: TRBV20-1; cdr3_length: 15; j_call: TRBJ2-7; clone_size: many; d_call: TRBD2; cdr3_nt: TGCAGTGCTAGAGGGGTAAAAGCGGGAGCTGAGGAGCAGTACTTC; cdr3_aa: CSARGVKAGAEEQYF
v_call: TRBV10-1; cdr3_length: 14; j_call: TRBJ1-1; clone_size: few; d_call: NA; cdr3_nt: TGCGCCAGCAGACGGGACGGAATGAACACTGAAGCTTTCTTT; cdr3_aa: CASRRDGMNTEAFF
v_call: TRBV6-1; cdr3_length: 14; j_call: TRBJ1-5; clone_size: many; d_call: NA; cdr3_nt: TGTGCCAGCAGCAGGACGTTTAGCAATCAGCCCCAGCATTTT; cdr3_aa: CASSRTFSNQPQHF